Each of the 32 T cell receptor beta chains below was sequenced from the same sample in a study of control samples from healthy donors and cancer patients. Libraries were prepared by immunoSEQ multiplex PCR; TCRdb keeps only in-frame clonotypes and omits some of them. The repertoire holds fewer than 30,000 clones, with 70% to 90% as singletons. The material sequenced was PBMCs. Receptor source: a woman aged 55-70 years with head and neck cancer.

The rearrangement joins TRBV25-1 to TRBJ1-6; 7 bases match TRBD1. The V gene end was trimmed by 10 bases and the J gene end by 5 bases; junction bases not matched to a gene: 5. This CDR3 spans 13 amino acids. Germline V CDR1 and CDR2: MGHDK, SYGVNS. The CDR3 DNA reads as TGTGCCACAAGGGGACAGCATAATTCACCCCTCCACTTT. Translating gives CATRGQHNSPLHF.

The chain uses TRBV14 and TRBJ2-1, with D maybe TRBD1 (5 bases). The CDR3 has 16 amino acids. Looked up from germline, CDR1 is SGHDN and CDR2 is FVKESK. V gave up 2 bases and J gave up 4 bases, with 15 bases separating them. CDR3 bases: TGTGCCAGCAGCCAAAGGGGATTTGGGGTTTACAATGAGCAGTTCTTC. Translated: CASSQRGFGVYNEQFF. The variable domain in full, completed from reference TRBV14 and TRBJ2-1, reads EAGVTQFPSHSVIEKGQTVTLRCDPISGHDNLYWYRRVMGKEIKFLLHFVKESKQDESGMPNNRFLAERTGGTYSTLKVQPAELEDSGVYFCASSQRGFGVYNEQFFGPGTRLTVL.

The V and J genes are TRBV4-1 and TRBJ2-1; D gene unclear. This CDR3 region has 16 residues. CDR1 and CDR2 (germline): MGHRA, YSYEKL. Trimming removed 1 base at V and 8 bases at J, with 18 bases between. The CDR3 reads CASSQVDMISFDEQFF. The CDR3 DNA reads TGCGCCAGCAGCCAAGTCGATATGATATCCTTCGATGAGCAGTTCTTC.

The rearrangement joins TRBV2 to TRBJ2-1; TRBD2 matches at 11 bases. Germline CDR1 SNHLY, CDR2 FYNNEI. CDR3 size: 16 residues. J was trimmed by 2 bases and V by 6 bases; bases with no gene match: 6. The chain's CDR3 is CASRGLTSGTYNEQFF. The CDR3 nucleotides are TGTGCCAGCAGGGGTCTGACTAGCGGGACCTACAATGAGCAGTTCTTC.

J is TRBJ2-1 and V is TRBV4-2; 10 bases match TRBD2. V shed 2 bases and J 4 bases; nucleotides not matched to a gene: 8. The CDR3 has 17 residues. Looked up from germline, CDR1 is LGHNA and CDR2 is YNFKEQ. CDR3 sequence reads: CASSQYSSGGKYNEQFF. The CDR3, as DNA: TGTGCCAGCAGCCAATACTCTAGCGGGGGTAAATACAATGAGCAGTTCTTC.

This clone occurred a few times. The V call is TRBV7-2, the J call TRBJ1-6, with D unclear. Germline V lookup: CDR1 SGHTA, CDR2 FQGNSA. V lost 2 bases to trimming and J lost 7 bases, with 9 bases between them. The length of the CDR3 is 14 residues. CDR3 sequence: CASSLKRANSPLHF. In DNA, the CDR3 is TGTGCCAGCAGCTTAAAAAGGGCCAATTCACCCCTCCACTTT.

This clone is a singleton in its sample. J is TRBJ2-7 and V is TRBV10-2; D is tentatively TRBD1 or TRBD2 (5 bases each). The germline gives CDR1 WSHSY, CDR2 SAAADI. The CDR3 has 11 residues. V was clipped by 4 bases and J by 6 bases, with 7 bases between them. CDR3 sequence reads: CASSGGAEQYF. The CDR3 DNA is TGCGCCAGCAGTGGAGGGGCCGAGCAGTACTTC.

The chain couples TRBV7-9 to TRBJ1-1; 7 nucleotides agree with TRBD1. Germline trimming cut 8 bases from V and 10 bases from J; bases unmatched to any gene: 7. The CDR3 loop spans 11 amino acids. Germline CDR1 is SEHNR and CDR2 is FQNEAQ (reference sequence). In DNA, the CDR3 is TGTGCCAGCCAGGGGGATTTCTTAGCTTTCTTT. Translating gives CASQGDFLAFF. The full variable domain, in which reference TRBV7-9 and TRBJ1-1 provide the parts outside the CDR3, is DTGVSQNPRHKITKRGQNVTFRCDPISEHNRLYWYRQTLGQGPEFLTYFQNEAQLEKSRLLSDRFSAERPKGSFSTLEIQRTEQGDSAMYLCASQGDFLAFFGQGTRLTVV.

The chain uses TRBV5-1 and TRBJ1-1; maybe TRBD1 (5 bases). The CDR3 has 15 residues. Trimming left V 5 bases short and J 0 bases short, with 14 bases between. Per germline, CDR1 SGHRS and CDR2 YFSETQ. For the CDR3, the DNA is TGCGCCAGCAGACAAGAACAGGCCATGAACACTGAAGCTTTCTTT. Its translation is CASRQEQAMNTEAFF.

The rearrangement uses TRBV5-5 and TRBJ1-2; D perhaps matches TRBD1 (5 bases). This CDR3 has 13 amino acids. Trimming stripped 0 bases from V and 6 bases from J, with 9 bases between. Germline V gene data show CDR1 as SGHKS and CDR2 as YYEKEE (reference sequence). CDR3 nucleotide sequence: TGTGCCAGCAGCTTGGAGAGGGGACATGGCTACACCTTC. The encoded protein is CASSLERGHGYTF.

For this clone: Additional DNA sequences in this sample encode the identical CDR3. CDR3 residues: CASRGGQGFSGQYF. CDR3 DNA: TGTGCCAGCCGGGGGGGACAGGGTTTCTCGGGGCAGTACTTC. The chain has TRBV27 and TRBJ2-7; D possibly corresponds to TRBD1 (9 bases). Trimming took off 8 bases at V and 9 bases at J, with 23 bases between the two ends. The CDR3 is 14 amino acids. Germline lookup yields CDR1 MNHEY and CDR2 SMNVEV (reference sequence).

This clone was detected only once. The V gene is TRBV30, the J gene TRBJ1-5; the match to TRBD1 covers 7 bases. The CDR3 length is 14 residues. CDR1 and CDR2 (germline): GTSNPN, SVGIG (reference sequence). The junction had 4 bases not matched to a gene; V was cut back by 3 bases and J by 2 bases. CDR3 sequence: CAWRETGGNQPQHF. CDR3 nucleotide sequence: TGTGCCTGGAGGGAAACAGGGGGCAATCAGCCCCAGCATTTT.

This clone was observed a handful of times. This sequence joins TRBV7-9 and TRBJ1-1; D is uncertain. Per germline, CDR1 SEHNR and CDR2 FQNEAQ (reference sequence). The CDR3 sequence is 14 residues long. Between the trimmed V and J ends, which lost 6 bases and 4 bases, there was a span of 15 bases. This CDR3 reads CASSPAPESTEAFF. CDR3 coding DNA: TGTGCCAGCAGTCCCGCGCCGGAGAGCACTGAAGCTTTCTTT.

The chain couples TRBV6-2 or TRBV6-3 to TRBJ2-7; D not certain. The germline V and J ends were trimmed by 2 bases and 2 bases, with 4 bases remaining between them. Germline V lookup: CDR1 MNHEY, CDR2 SVGEGT. The CDR3 totals 12 residues. The CDR3, as DNA: TGTGCCAGCAGTTACCCACCCTACGAGCAGTACTTC. Protein: CASSYPPYEQYF.

CDR3: CASSTDGGNQPQHF. The CDR3 bases are TGTGCCAGCAGTACAGACGGGGGCAATCAGCCCCAGCATTTT. V is TRBV6-2 or TRBV6-3 and J is TRBJ1-5; D unclear. Per germline, CDR1 MNHEY and CDR2 SVGEGT. Trimming took 5 bases from V and 2 from J, leaving 10 bases between them. CDR3 length equals 14 residues.

V gene TRBV6-2 or TRBV6-3 combines with J gene TRBJ2-1; TRBD1 might be the D (5 bases). The CDR3 extends over 11 amino acids. Between the trimmed V and J ends, which lost 5 bases and 11 bases, there was a span of 10 bases. Germline CDR1 is MNHEY and CDR2 is SVGEGT. CDR3 in DNA: TGTGCCAGCAGTCGAGACAGTAAGCAGTTCTTC. It codes for CASSRDSKQFF.

This chain joins TRBV7-8 and TRBJ1-3, with D unresolved. CDR3 length: 15 amino acids. V was trimmed by 5 bases and J by 0 bases, leaving 11 bases between them. The V gene's germline CDR1 is SGHVS and CDR2 FQNEAQ. CDR3 coding DNA: TGTGCCAGCAGCCTGGACGGACTCTCTGGAAACACCATATATTTT. Amino acid sequence: CASSLDGLSGNTIYF.

This clone is a singleton in its sample. The genes are TRBV11-2 and TRBJ2-7; D is ambiguous. Trimming took off 5 bases at V and 3 bases at J, with 11 bases between the two ends. The CDR3 is 13 residues long. CDR1 and CDR2 (germline): SGHAT, FQNNGV. The CDR3 reads CASSPLIDYEQYF. CDR3 bases: TGTGCCAGCAGCCCTTTGATCGACTACGAGCAGTACTTC.

The CDR3 bases are TGTGCCAGTAGTAGAGCGACAGGGGATGAGCAGTTCTTC. As protein: CASSRATGDEQFF. The V call is TRBV19, the J call TRBJ2-1; TRBD1 matches 8 bases. This CDR3 is built from 13 residues. V was pared by 4 bases and J by 8 bases, with 4 bases of the junction left unmatched. Germline V lookup: CDR1 LNHDA, CDR2 SQIVND (reference sequence).

V gene TRBV7-2 combines with J gene TRBJ1-1; 8 positions agree with TRBD1. From germline, CDR1 is SGHTA and CDR2 FQGNSA. V gave up 6 bases and J gave up 10 bases; unmatched junction bases: 7. There are 12 residues in the CDR3. DNA for the CDR3: TGTGCCAGCAGGAGACAGGGGACCAGAGCTTTCTTT. Translated, it gives CASRRQGTRAFF.

This clone turned up a few times. The rearrangement links TRBV11-2 to TRBJ2-7; D remains ambiguous. V was pared by 5 bases and J by 5 bases, with 7 bases between. In germline, CDR1 is SGHAT, CDR2 FQNNGV. This CDR3 contains 11 residues. The CDR3 DNA reads TGTGCCAGCAGCCTCGGCAACGAGCAGTACTTC. Encoded protein: CASSLGNEQYF.

V and J are TRBV5-8 and TRBJ1-5, with 8 positions matching TRBD1. Germline V gene sequence: CDR1 SGHTS, CDR2 YDEGEE. With V trimmed by 5 bases and J by 5 bases, 6 bases remained unmatched. The CDR3 contains 14 residues. The CDR3 DNA is TGTGCCAGCAGTCCACCGGACAGGGATCAGCCCCAGCATTTT. Amino acids: CASSPPDRDQPQHF.

The chain couples TRBV27 to TRBJ1-1; perhaps TRBD1 as D (6 bases). Trimming shortened V by 4 bases and J by 4 bases, and 16 bases separated the two germline ends. Germline V lookup: CDR1 MNHEY, CDR2 SMNVEV (reference sequence). The CDR3 loop spans 15 amino acids. The CDR3 spells CASSSRTAGGTEAFF. CDR3 in DNA: TGTGCCAGCAGTTCACGGACAGCGGGAGGCACTGAAGCTTTCTTT.

The rearrangement joins TRBV6-5 to TRBJ1-3, with no clear D. CDR1 and CDR2 (germline): MNHEY, SVGAGI. V was pared by 0 bases and J by 0 bases, with 9 bases between. The CDR3 runs 16 residues. CDR3 protein: CASSYSHASSGNTIYF. CDR3 bases: TGTGCCAGCAGTTACTCGCACGCCAGCTCTGGAAACACCATATATTTT.

This chain uses TRBV5-1 with TRBJ2-6; TRBD2 aligns across 7 bases. With 7 bases clipped from V and 0 bases from J, the junction kept 7 bases outside the gene matches. The germline CDR1 and CDR2 sequences are SGHRS and YFSETQ. The CDR3 totals 16 residues. CDR3 in DNA: TGCGCCAGCGAGGCGGGGGTTTACTCTGGGGCCAACGTCCTGACTTTC. This sequence encodes CASEAGVYSGANVLTF.

This chain links TRBV7-2 with TRBJ2-3; 9 nucleotides line up with TRBD2. The CDR3 sequence is 15 residues long. The germline V gene has CDR1 SGHTA and CDR2 FQGNSA. V lost 8 bases, J lost 1 base, and 7 bases stayed unmatched. The CDR3 sequence: CASGYSGGRTDTQYF. In DNA, the CDR3 is TGTGCCAGCGGATATAGCGGGGGACGCACAGATACGCAGTATTTT.

V and J are TRBV12-3 or TRBV12-4 and TRBJ2-2, with D uncertain. V shed 2 bases and J shed 5 bases, with 6 bases lying between them. The CDR3 is 13 residues long. CDR3 in amino acids: CASSLSVTGELFF. The CDR3 DNA reads TGTGCCAGCAGTTTATCAGTGACCGGGGAGCTGTTTTTT.

This clone was counted between two and nine times. The gene calls are TRBV7-9 and TRBJ2-5; 11 nucleotides agree with TRBD2. Germline V CDR1 and CDR2: SEHNR, FQNEAQ (reference sequence). This CDR3 comprises 19 residues. Germline trimming cut 4 bases from V and 4 bases from J; bases unmatched to any gene: 17. CDR3 sequence: CASSSPGVAGGPIRETQYF. The CDR3 DNA sequence: TGTGCCAGCAGCTCCCCCGGGGTAGCGGGGGGGCCTATCAGAGAGACCCAGTACTTC.

This chain uses TRBV4-2 with TRBJ2-7, with D possibly TRBD1 on 6 matching bases. The CDR3 runs to 16 residues. The germline gives CDR1 LGHNA, CDR2 YNFKEQ. V was clipped by 3 bases and J by 2 bases, with 17 bases between them. The CDR3 reads CASSQIMQGRTYEQYF. The CDR3 DNA reads TGTGCCAGCAGCCAGATTATGCAGGGGCGAACCTACGAGCAGTACTTC.

The chain carries TRBV7-9 and TRBJ2-3; D is uncertain. CDR1 is SEHNR and CDR2 is FQNEAQ in the germline V gene (reference sequence). With 5 bases removed from V and 0 bases from J, the gap between germline ends came to 12 bases. The CDR3 contains 15 residues. The CDR3 region has the DNA TGTGCCAGCAGCCCAGTGGTCTTTAGCACAGATACGCAGTATTTT. Encoded protein: CASSPVVFSTDTQYF. Drawing the rest from reference TRBV7-9 and TRBJ2-3, the complete variable domain is DTGVSQNPRHKITKRGQNVTFRCDPISEHNRLYWYRQTLGQGPEFLTYFQNEAQLEKSRLLSDRFSAERPKGSFSTLEIQRTEQGDSAMYLCASSPVVFSTDTQYFGPGTRLTVL.

The chain joins TRBV7-3 to TRBJ2-3; 13 bases align to TRBD2. The V segment lost 5 bases and the J segment 2 bases; nucleotides outside the gene matches: 16. The CDR3 spans 20 residues. CDR1 and CDR2 from the germline V gene are SGHTA and FQGTGA. The CDR3 reads CASSLGLAGAEYLFTDTQYF. The CDR3 DNA is TGTGCCAGCAGCCTAGGACTAGCGGGAGCCGAGTACCTCTTCACAGATACGCAGTATTTT.

The chain is built from TRBV15 and TRBJ2-3; TRBD1 aligns across 8 bases. The CDR3 consists of 16 residues. V lost 0 bases to trimming and J lost 3 bases; unmatched junction nucleotides: 5. Germline V gene lookup returns CDR1 LNHNV and CDR2 YYDKDF (reference sequence). The CDR3 protein is CATSRDGGQGTDTQYF. The CDR3 DNA reads TGTGCCACCAGCAGAGACGGAGGACAGGGAACAGATACGCAGTATTTT. The complete variable domain, with remaining parts taken from reference TRBV15 and TRBJ2-3, reads DAMVIQNPRYQVTQFGKPVTLSCSQTLNHNVMYWYQQKSSQAPKLLFHYYDKDFNNEADTPDNFQSRRPNTSFCFLDIRSPGLGDTAMYLCATSRDGGQGTDTQYFGPGTRLTVL.